What follows is one TCR beta chain and its context. Its antigen is currently unknown. Libraries were prepared by immunoSEQ multiplex PCR; TCRdb keeps only in-frame clonotypes and omits some of them. The table includes 70,000 to 95,000 clones, around four fifths detected once. This record belongs to a study of lymphopenia after photon versus proton radiotherapy. Overall study findings and caveats: Photon-treated patients lost naive T cells and TCR diversity; proton-treated stayed stable. Post-nadir diversity loss with photons came from oligoclonal expansion, particularly CD8+ Temra cells. Post-nadir TCR diversity decline inversely tracked overall survival among those who died. Better survival with proton therapy was suggested as possible, not demonstrated.

Germline lookup yields CDR1 MDHEN and CDR2 SYDVKM. This CDR3 has 14 residues. V was clipped by 3 bases and J by 1 base; unmatched bases: 2. This sequence originates from a man between 60 and 70 years old with pancreatic cancer. This chain joins TRBV28 and TRBJ2-7; TRBD1 aligns across 8 bases. The specimen comprised peripheral blood, sampled from a patient treated with proton-based radiotherapy. The CDR3, as DNA: TGTGCCAGCAGTTTTGGACAGGGTTCCTACGAGCAGTACTTC. Its protein is CASSFGQGSYEQYF.